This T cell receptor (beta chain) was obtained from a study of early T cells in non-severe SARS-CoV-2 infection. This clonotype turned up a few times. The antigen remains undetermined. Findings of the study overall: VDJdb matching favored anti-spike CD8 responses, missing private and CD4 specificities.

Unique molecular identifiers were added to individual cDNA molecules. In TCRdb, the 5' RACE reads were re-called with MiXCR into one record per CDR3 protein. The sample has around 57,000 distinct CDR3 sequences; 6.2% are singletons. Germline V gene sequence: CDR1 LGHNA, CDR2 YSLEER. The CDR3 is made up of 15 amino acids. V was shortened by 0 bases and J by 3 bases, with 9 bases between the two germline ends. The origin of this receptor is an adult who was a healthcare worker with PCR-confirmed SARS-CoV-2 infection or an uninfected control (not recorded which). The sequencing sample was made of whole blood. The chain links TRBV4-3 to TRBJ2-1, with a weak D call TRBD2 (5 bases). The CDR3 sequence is CASSQDEGRYNEQFF. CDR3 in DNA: TGCGCCAGCAGCCAAGATGAGGGTCGCTACAATGAGCAGTTCTTC.